Listed here are 8 T cell receptor beta chains from one sample, sequenced in a study of blood T cell repertoires in COVID-19. The protocol was immunoSEQ multiplex PCR, while the TCRdb copy is restricted to in-frame clones and leaves out a portion. The data hold tens of thousands of clones, with 80% to 95% observed a single time. The sequenced sample consisted of peripheral blood. The receptors were gathered from a woman aged 80 or over with acute or convalescent COVID-19.

The chain recombines TRBV5-1 with TRBJ1-5, with TRBD1 identical over 10 bases. Germline-derived CDR1 and CDR2 are SGHRS and YFSETQ. The CDR3 extends over 14 amino acids. Trimming took 4 bases from V and 5 from J; bases not matched to a gene: 3. Here the CDR3 reads CASSPGTGDQPQHF. CDR3 nucleotides: TGCGCCAGCAGCCCGGGGACAGGGGATCAGCCCCAGCATTTT.

The chain links TRBV9 to TRBJ1-6, with 9 bases fitting TRBD1. The CDR3 covers 15 residues. Trimming removed 0 bases from V and 9 bases from J; junction bases left unmatched: 4. From germline, CDR1 is SGDLS and CDR2 YYNGEE. DNA for the CDR3: TGTGCCAGCAGCGTAGGTTCACAGGGGGCTTCACCCCTCCACTTT. This translates into CASSVGSQGASPLHF.

The rearrangement joins TRBV7-9 to TRBJ1-2; D is ambiguous. Deletions cut 5 bases from V and 8 bases from J, with 15 bases between. CDR1 and CDR2 (germline): SEHNR, FQNEAQ (reference sequence). The CDR3 covers 13 residues. CDR3 nucleotide sequence: TGTGCCAGCAGCCCCACACCCCTCGTGGGCTACACCTTC. Translated, it gives CASSPTPLVGYTF.

This rearrangement joins TRBV3-1 (or the pseudogene TRBV3-2) to TRBJ2-3, with 8 nucleotides matching TRBD2. CDR3 size: 15 residues. Germline trimming cut 1 base from V and 5 bases from J; bases unmatched to any gene: 5. Germline lookup yields CDR1 LGHDT and CDR2 YNNKEL (reference sequence). The CDR3 nucleotides are TGTGCCAGCAGCCAAGGACGCGGGGGGCAAGATACGCAGTATTTT. Amino acids: CASSQGRGGQDTQYF.

The rearrangement uses TRBV11-1 and TRBJ1-1; D not resolved. Germline V gene data show CDR1 as SGHAT and CDR2 as FQDESV (reference sequence). Between the trimmed V and J ends, which lost 1 base and 8 bases, there was a span of 11 bases. The CDR3 spans 13 residues. The CDR3 coding sequence is TGTGCCAGCAGCTTAGACTGGGCAACGGAAGCTTTCTTT. Translating it yields CASSLDWATEAFF.

This sequence joins TRBV18 and TRBJ2-6; D gene unclear. CDR3 size: 15 residues. Germline V gives CDR1 KGHSH, CDR2 LQKENI. Trimming stripped 1 base from V and 0 bases from J, with 4 bases between. The CDR3 DNA reads as TGTGCCAGCTCACCACAGAGCTCTGGGGCCAACGTCCTGACTTTC. Its translation is CASSPQSSGANVLTF.

The gene calls are TRBV7-6 and TRBJ2-5; no definite D call. The CDR3 totals 13 residues. V was cut by 1 base and J by 5 bases, with 8 bases left in between. Germline loops: CDR1 SGHVS, CDR2 FNYEAQ. The CDR3 sequence: CASSLDLVETQYF. The CDR3 DNA reads TGTGCCAGCAGCTTAGATCTAGTGGAGACCCAGTACTTC.

The chain recombines TRBV12-1 with TRBJ1-5; the DNA was not compared with TRBD1, the D call given in the table. TRBV12-1 is designated a pseudogene. The CDR3 has 15 residues. CDR3 sequence: CASSSPTGGGQPQHF. The CDR3, as DNA: TGTGCCAGCAGCTCCCCCACAGGGGGCGGTCAGCCCCAGCATTTT.